These T cell receptor beta chains were read from a single sample in a study of blood T cell repertoires in COVID-19. TCRdb's copy holds only in-frame clones and misses some; the assay was immunoSEQ multiplex PCR. Of under 150,000 clones in the sample, around 80% are singletons; the top ten hold approximately 2.4%. The sequencing sample was made of PBMCs or T cells enriched from blood (not recorded which). The receptors shown here come from a man aged 40-49 years with acute COVID-19. The conserved cysteine and the conserved F or W are not part of the CDR3 here.

cdr3_length j_call v_call cdr3_aa
12 TRBJ1-1 TRBV5-1 ASSLPQGNTEAF
14 TRBJ2-7 TRBV7-9 ASSPGLAGDLDEQY
15 TRBJ2-1 TRBV19 ASSIEDGGASYNEQF
14 TRBJ2-7 TRBV6-5 ASSLLRVSADYEQY
12 TRBJ1-1 TRBV19 ASSPTGGVTEAF
13 TRBJ2-1 TRBV5-1 ASRVFPGGEGEQF
9 TRBJ2-7 TRBV21-1 ATPTGYEQY
12 TRBJ1-6 TRBV11-2 ASSFRQGNSPLH
11 TRBJ1-5 TRBV6-6 ASTATGDQPQH
11 TRBJ2-3 TRBV5-5 ASSLAGTDTQY
11 TRBJ2-7 TRBV5-1 ASSLNRAYEQY
13 TRBJ2-1 TRBV6-4 ASSLDRVNYNEQF
13 TRBJ2-5 TRBV19 ASRKTGVHQETQY
14 TRBJ1-1 TRBV19 ASNTGQGALNTEAF
14 TRBJ2-5 TRBV10-3 AISTGYELSAETQY
12 TRBJ1-5 TRBV5-5 ASSLGTGERPQH
14 TRBJ2-3 TRBV7-3 ASSLRLAGAADTQY
11 TRBJ1-1 TRBV6-5 ASRPSDRAEAF